One sample yielded the 5 T cell receptor beta chains listed below, sequenced in a study of cytomegalovirus exposure and HLA in healthy donors. A multiplex PCR was run with 60 Vbeta primers and 13 Jbeta primers. Libraries were prepared by immunoSEQ multiplex PCR; TCRdb keeps only in-frame clonotypes and omits some of them. Found here are about 200,000 clones; the top ten clones hold around 1.1%. Sequenced input: PBMCs. These receptors were taken from a girl between 2 and 10 years old in good health and CMV-seropositive.

The chain employs TRBV15 and TRBJ2-1; TRBD1 matches 9 bases. Germline CDR1 and CDR2: LNHNV and YYDKDF (reference sequence). The ends lost 1 base at V and 4 bases at J; junction bases unmatched: 8. This CDR3 comprises 17 residues. CDR3 sequence: CATSRGLGDRAYNEQFF. The CDR3 DNA reads TGTGCCACCAGCAGAGGACTAGGGGACAGGGCTTACAATGAGCAGTTCTTC. The full variable domain, rest sourced from reference TRBV15 and TRBJ2-1, is DAMVIQNPRYQVTQFGKPVTLSCSQTLNHNVMYWYQQKSSQAPKLLFHYYDKDFNNEADTPDNFQSRRPNTSFCFLDIRSPGLGDTAMYLCATSRGLGDRAYNEQFFGPGTRLTVL.

V gene TRBV10-3 combines with J gene TRBJ1-2, with D possibly TRBD1 on 6 matching bases. Between the trimmed V and J ends, which lost 6 bases and 8 bases, there was a span of 19 bases. From germline, CDR1 is ENHRY and CDR2 SYGVKD. The CDR3 consists of 14 residues. In DNA, the CDR3 is TGTGCCATCAGCGTTGAGGGGGTTTTGCAAGGCTACACCTTC. This sequence encodes CAISVEGVLQGYTF.

Comments on this clone: Other DNA sequences in this sample translate to the same CDR3. V and J are TRBV10-3 and TRBJ2-1; D is unresolved. Germline CDR1 reads ENHRY; CDR2 reads SYGVKD. V lost 4 bases and J lost 6, with 4 bases in between. CDR3 length: 11 residues. CDR3 nucleotide sequence: TGTGCCATCAGTGTCGGCAATGAGCAGTTCTTC. Protein: CAISVGNEQFF.

The chain is built from TRBV18 and TRBJ2-1, with 9 bases aligning to TRBD1. Germline V lookup: CDR1 KGHSH, CDR2 LQKENI. Losses at the gene ends were 4 bases for V and 6 bases for J; bases not matched to a gene: 7. This CDR3 contains 15 residues. In nucleotides, the CDR3 is TGTGCCAGCTCACAAAACAGGGGGCATGGCAATGAGCAGTTCTTC. Its translation is CASSQNRGHGNEQFF.

The V call is TRBV11-3, the J call TRBJ2-2; no firm D call. The CDR3 consists of 13 residues. Germline V gene sequence: CDR1 SGHNT, CDR2 YENEEA. Trimming left V 0 bases short and J 6 bases short, with 5 bases between. The CDR3 DNA sequence: TGTGCCAGCAGCTTAGATCCAGCCGGGGAGCTGTTTTTT. Protein product: CASSLDPAGELFF. The variable domain in full, completed from reference TRBV11-3 and TRBJ2-2, reads EAGVVQSPRYKIIEKKQPVAFWCNPISGHNTLYWYLQNLGQGPELLIRYENEEAVDDSQLPKDRFSAERLKGVDSTLKIQPAELGDSAVYLCASSLDPAGELFFGEGSRLTVL.